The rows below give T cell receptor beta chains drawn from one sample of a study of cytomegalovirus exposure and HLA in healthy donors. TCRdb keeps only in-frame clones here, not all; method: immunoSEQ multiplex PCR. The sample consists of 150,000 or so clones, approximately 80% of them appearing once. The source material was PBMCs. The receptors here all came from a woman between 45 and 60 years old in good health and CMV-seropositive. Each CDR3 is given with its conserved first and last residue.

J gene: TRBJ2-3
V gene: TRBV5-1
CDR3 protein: CASSLGTGGVTDTQYF

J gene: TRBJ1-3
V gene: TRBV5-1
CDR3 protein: CASSLGGSGNTIYF

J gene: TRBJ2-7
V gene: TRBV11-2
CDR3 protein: CASSVLQEYEQYF

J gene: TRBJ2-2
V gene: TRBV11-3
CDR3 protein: CASSSRLGELFF

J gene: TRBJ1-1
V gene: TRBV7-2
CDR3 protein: CASSLQGWGTEAFF

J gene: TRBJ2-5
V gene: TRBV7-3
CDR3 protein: CASSSNGGQGGETQYF

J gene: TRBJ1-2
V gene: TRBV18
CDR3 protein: CASSPRQGTRNGYTF

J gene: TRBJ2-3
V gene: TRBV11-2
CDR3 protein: CASSSTGAADTQYF

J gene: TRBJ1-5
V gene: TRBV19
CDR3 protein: CASTTGGHQPQHF

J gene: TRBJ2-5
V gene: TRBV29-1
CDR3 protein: CSVVGGETQYF

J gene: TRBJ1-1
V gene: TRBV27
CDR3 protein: CASSSTGTGGAGEAFF

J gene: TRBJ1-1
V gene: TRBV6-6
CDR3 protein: CASSDGGRENTEAFF

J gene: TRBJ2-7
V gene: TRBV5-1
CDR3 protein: CAREKTASYEQYF

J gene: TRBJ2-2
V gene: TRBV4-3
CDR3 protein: CASSPPAGTGPNTGELFF

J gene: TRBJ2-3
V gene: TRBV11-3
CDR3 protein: CASSLFSGGLQKGQYF

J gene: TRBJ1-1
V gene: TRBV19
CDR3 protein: CASSIGDRGTEAFF

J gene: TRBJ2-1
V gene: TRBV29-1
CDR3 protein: CSVVPASGTYNEQFF

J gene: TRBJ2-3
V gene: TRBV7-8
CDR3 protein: CASSLLAGGTDTQYF

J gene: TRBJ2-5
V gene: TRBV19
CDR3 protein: CASSMGRVGETQYF

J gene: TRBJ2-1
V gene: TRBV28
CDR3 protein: CASSLGTIYNEQFF

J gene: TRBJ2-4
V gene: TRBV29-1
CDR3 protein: CSVVTDSGNSQYF

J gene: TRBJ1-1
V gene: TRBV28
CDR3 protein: CASSLTLLGTEAFF

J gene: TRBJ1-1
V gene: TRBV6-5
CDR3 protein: CASSRTHPRTEAFF

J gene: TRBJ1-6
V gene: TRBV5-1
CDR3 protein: CASGTGENSPLHF

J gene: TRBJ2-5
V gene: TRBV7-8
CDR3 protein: CASSGGETQYF

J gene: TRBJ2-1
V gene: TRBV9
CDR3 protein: CATKGTGEWNEQFF

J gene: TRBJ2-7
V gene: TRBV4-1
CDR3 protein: CASSQPGQGHARGEQYF

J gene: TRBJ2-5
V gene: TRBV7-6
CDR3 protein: CASSPLGEETQYF

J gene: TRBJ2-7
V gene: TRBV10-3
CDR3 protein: CAIRGLESEQYF

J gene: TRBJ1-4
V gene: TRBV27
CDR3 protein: CASSLQGWGEKLFF

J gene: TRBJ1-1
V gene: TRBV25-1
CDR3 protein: CASTDLRGEAFF

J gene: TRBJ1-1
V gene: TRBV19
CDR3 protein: CASKRDRANTEAFF

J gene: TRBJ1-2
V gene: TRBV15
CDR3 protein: CATSTRGGLNYGYTF

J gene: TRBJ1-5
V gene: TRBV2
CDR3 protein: CASGAVGNQPQHF

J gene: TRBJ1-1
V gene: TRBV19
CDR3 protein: CASSVGGRNTEAFF

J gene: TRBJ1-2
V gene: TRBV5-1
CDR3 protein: CASSLDTGGGYGYTF

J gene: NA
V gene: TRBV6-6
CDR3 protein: CASSLPPSSYEQYF

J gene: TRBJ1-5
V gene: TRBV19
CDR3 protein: CASSMRDQPQHF

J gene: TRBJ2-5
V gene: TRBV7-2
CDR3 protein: CASSTAGGFETQYF

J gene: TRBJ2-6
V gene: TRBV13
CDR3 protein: CASSYYRDSGANVLTF

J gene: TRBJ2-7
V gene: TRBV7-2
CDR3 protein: CASSFHPGQGDYEQYF

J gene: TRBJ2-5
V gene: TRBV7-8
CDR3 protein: CASSRGQETQYF

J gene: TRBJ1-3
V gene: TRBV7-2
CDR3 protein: CASSLYGTVLLSGNTIYF